A selection of T cell receptor beta chains follows, all from one sample in a study of blood T cell repertoires in COVID-19. TCRdb's copy holds only in-frame clones and misses some; the assay was immunoSEQ multiplex PCR. Here the sample spans roughly 300,000 clones, 86% being singletons. The sequenced material came from peripheral blood. The receptors were gathered from a woman between 45 and 65 years old with acute or convalescent COVID-19. The CDR3 runs from the conserved cysteine through the conserved F or W. The D gene is left open where the match is weak. Some rows have no size entry. The others give once, few or many, or a class for an expanded clone.

d_call j_call v_call clone_size cdr3_nt cdr3_aa
TRBD1 TRBJ2-7 TRBV29-1 - TGCAGCGTTGCAACCCGGGACAGGGGTGACGAGCAGTACTTC CSVATRDRGDEQYF
- TRBJ2-7 TRBV20-1 - TGCAGTGCTAGGGGTAGCGTCGAGCAGTACTTC CSARGSVEQYF
TRBD2 TRBJ2-7 TRBV3-1/TRBV3-2 - TGTGCCAGCAGCCAAGTCCTGACTAGCGGGAGGGCCCACGAGCAGTACTTC CASSQVLTSGRAHEQYF
- TRBJ1-2 TRBV28 - TGTGCCAGCAGTCCCTCACCTCTGGACAGTCCTTATGGCTACACCTTC CASSPSPLDSPYGYTF
TRBD1 TRBJ1-2 TRBV7-2 - TGTGCCAGCAGCCAAGACCCGACAGGGGGGCCTGGCTACACCTTC CASSQDPTGGPGYTF
- TRBJ2-5 TRBV7-2 - TGTGCCAGCAGCTTAGAGGCAGGGAGGCGGGAGACCCAGTACTTC CASSLEAGRRETQYF
- TRBJ2-1 TRBV6-5 once TGTGCCAGCTCGCCCGGGACAAACTACAATGAGCAGTTCTTC CASSPGTNYNEQFF
TRBD2 TRBJ2-1 TRBV28 - TGTGCCAGCAGCGTCCCCGGACTAGCGGTCAATGAGCAGTTCTTC CASSVPGLAVNEQFF
- TRBJ1-6 TRBV9 - TGTGCCAGCAGCGTAGATGCTGGGGAGGATTCACCCCTCCACTTT CASSVDAGEDSPLHF
- TRBJ2-1 TRBV28 - TGTGCCAGCAATGACGCGGGGACTGGCTACAATGAGCAGTTCTTC CASNDAGTGYNEQFF
TRBD1 TRBJ2-5 TRBV10-3 - TGTGCCATCAGCAACATCCTAGACAGGGTCGGGGAGACCCAGTACTTC CAISNILDRVGETQYF
TRBD2 TRBJ2-7 TRBV7-2 - TGTGCCAGCAGCTTAGCACCCCCGGGACTAGCGGGAGGGCGACAGTACTTC CASSLAPPGLAGGRQYF
TRBD1 TRBJ1-2 TRBV19 - TGTGCCAGTAGTGTGCCTGCAGGGGGAACTATTAACTATGGCTACACCTTC CASSVPAGGTINYGYTF
- TRBJ2-3 TRBV19 - TGTGCCAGTAGTATATGGAGGGATGGAAGCACAGATACGCAGTATTTT CASSIWRDGSTDTQYF
- TRBJ2-2 TRBV5-1 - TGCGCCAGCAGCTTGGGCGGAACGAACACCGGGGAGCTGTTTTTT CASSLGGTNTGELFF
- TRBJ2-4 TRBV9 - TGTGCCAGCAGCGTACGAGCAATCCTAGCCAAAAACATTCAGTACTTC CASSVRAILAKNIQYF
- TRBJ2-2 TRBV5-4 - TGTGCCAGCAGCCCCGGACTGGAGGAGTTGTTTTTT CASSPGLEELFF
TRBD1 TRBJ2-7 TRBV28 - TGTGCCAGCAGCGCGCAGGGCCTCCAGGGGGCCTCCTACGAGCAGTACTTC CASSAQGLQGASYEQYF
- TRBJ1-1 TRBV6-5 - TGTGCCAGCAGTCAACCTAGGGGTAGCGGCACTGAAGCTTTCTTT CASSQPRGSGTEAFF
- TRBJ2-6 TRBV14 few TGTGCCAGCAGTCCCCGAAGGGGTTCTGGGGCCAACGTCCTGACTTTC CASSPRRGSGANVLTF
- TRBJ2-1 TRBV29-1 - TGCAGCGTTGAGGGAACTAGGGCCGACAATGAGCAGTTCTTC CSVEGTRADNEQFF
- TRBJ1-2 TRBV27 - TGTGCCAGCAGTTTAGGGGCAGGAGCTGGCTACACCTTC CASSLGAGAGYTF
- TRBJ2-7 TRBV11-2 - TGTGCCAGCAGCTTAGACAGGGCCTACGAGCAGTACTTC CASSLDRAYEQYF
TRBD2 TRBJ2-7 TRBV5-6 few TGTGCCAGCAGCTTCAGCGGGACTTACTACGAGCAGTACTTC CASSFSGTYYEQYF
- TRBJ2-7 TRBV19 - TGTGCCAGTAGTTTCGCGGGCCTCCGAGAGCAGTACTTC CASSFAGLREQYF
TRBD1 TRBJ1-2 TRBV5-5 few TGTGCCAGCAGCCCGGACAGGGTCACATGGTATGGCTACACCTTC CASSPDRVTWYGYTF
TRBD2 TRBJ2-5 TRBV14 - TGTGCCAGCAGCCTTAGCGGGAGGGGAGAGACCCAGTACTTC CASSLSGRGETQYF
TRBD2 TRBJ2-7 TRBV9 - TGTGCCAGCAGCACCGGACTAGCGGAAACCTACGAGCAGTACTTC CASSTGLAETYEQYF
TRBD2 TRBJ2-1 TRBV20-1 - TGCAGTGCTAGTCCCACAGCGGGAGTAACGGAGTCTAATGAGCAGTTCTTC CSASPTAGVTESNEQFF
TRBD2 TRBJ2-1 TRBV11-1 - TGTGCCAGCAGCTCGACTAGCGGGAAGGGAAGAGATGAGCAGTTCTTC CASSSTSGKGRDEQFF
- TRBJ2-6 TRBV30 - TGTGCCTGGAGTTCAGGGAGGCCTGGGGCCAACGTCCTGACTTTC CAWSSGRPGANVLTF
- TRBJ2-7 TRBV3-1/TRBV3-2 - TGTGCCAGCAGCCGGGGCCTAGGCTTCGACGAGCAGTACTTC CASSRGLGFDEQYF
TRBD2 TRBJ2-1 TRBV4-2 - TGTGCCAGCAGCCAAGTAGCGGGCGAATACAATGAGCAGTTCTTC CASSQVAGEYNEQFF
- TRBJ2-2 TRBV3-1/TRBV3-2 - TGTGCCAGCAGCCCAGGGCCGAGGGGGAGCGACACCGGGGAGCTGTTTTTT CASSPGPRGSDTGELFF
TRBD2 TRBJ2-7 TRBV7-2 - TGTGCCAGCAGCTTAGATGGAACTAGCGGGACCTACGAGCAGTACTTC CASSLDGTSGTYEQYF
- TRBJ1-1 TRBV10-3 - TGTGCCATCAGGGAGATAGGGGCTTGGACTGAAGCTTTCTTT CAIREIGAWTEAFF
- TRBJ2-1 TRBV21-1 - TGTGCCAGCAGCACCGACAAACCGGGACTAGACTACAATGAGCAGTTCTTC CASSTDKPGLDYNEQFF
- TRBJ1-1 TRBV7-9 - TGTGCCAGCAGCTTAGGGCAGGGGAACACTGAAGCTTTCTTT CASSLGQGNTEAFF
TRBD1 TRBJ2-7 TRBV29-1 - TGCAGCGTTGAAGATTATACGGGACAGGGAACGTCGGGGTCCTACGAGCAGTACTTC CSVEDYTGQGTSGSYEQYF
- TRBJ2-5 TRBV19 - TGTGCCAGTAGTATTCACCGAGACAGCCAAGAGACCCAGTACTTC CASSIHRDSQETQYF
- TRBJ1-3 TRBV7-8 - TGTGCCAGCAGCTTAGCGGGTCGGGAGGGGGACTCTGGAAACACCATATATTTT CASSLAGREGDSGNTIYF
- TRBJ2-7 TRBV14 - TGTGCCAGCAGCCAAGTCCAAGGGGCCCCAAGGATCTACGAGCAGTACTTC CASSQVQGAPRIYEQYF
TRBD1 TRBJ1-5 TRBV7-9 - TGTGCCAGCAGCTCAAGGGACAGGGGGCAATATCAGCCCCAGCATTTT CASSSRDRGQYQPQHF
- TRBJ2-7 TRBV28 - TGTGCCAGCAGTATAGCGGATTTGGGCTACGAGCAGTACTTC CASSIADLGYEQYF
TRBD2 TRBJ2-1 TRBV27 once TGTGCCAGCTTCGGGCCATCGGGGGGAGGAACCTTCTACAATGAGCAGTTCTTC CASFGPSGGGTFYNEQFF
- TRBJ1-1 TRBV4-3 - TGCGCCAGCAGCCAAGACGGCAGGGTTGGACTGAACACTGAAGCTTTCTTT CASSQDGRVGLNTEAFF
TRBD1 TRBJ2-2 TRBV27 - TGTGCCAGCAGTCCAGACAGGGGTTCATTTTCGAACACCGGGGAGCTGTTTTTT CASSPDRGSFSNTGELFF
- TRBJ2-1 TRBV3-1/TRBV3-2 - TGTGCCAGCAGCGTGACGGGACTCCAAAACAATGAGCAGTTCTTC CASSVTGLQNNEQFF
- TRBJ1-2 TRBV2 - TGTGCCAGCAGTGAACTTGGCAGAGGATACACCTTC CASSELGRGYTF
TRBD2 TRBJ2-7 TRBV28 - TGTGCCAGCAGCCTATGGGGGTCTAGCGGGAGGGACGAGCAGTACTTC CASSLWGSSGRDEQYF
- TRBJ1-1 TRBV5-5 - TGTGCCAGCAGCTTCCTACAGGGTTGGGTGTCGAACACTGAAGCTTTCTTT CASSFLQGWVSNTEAFF
- TRBJ1-2 TRBV7-8 - TGTGCCAGCAGCTTAGCGGAAGGGGGTTTTGGCTACACCTTC CASSLAEGGFGYTF
- TRBJ2-7 TRBV11-1 - TGTGCCAGCAGCGCCCGAGGGGGACGGCTCTCCTACGAGCAGTACTTC CASSARGGRLSYEQYF